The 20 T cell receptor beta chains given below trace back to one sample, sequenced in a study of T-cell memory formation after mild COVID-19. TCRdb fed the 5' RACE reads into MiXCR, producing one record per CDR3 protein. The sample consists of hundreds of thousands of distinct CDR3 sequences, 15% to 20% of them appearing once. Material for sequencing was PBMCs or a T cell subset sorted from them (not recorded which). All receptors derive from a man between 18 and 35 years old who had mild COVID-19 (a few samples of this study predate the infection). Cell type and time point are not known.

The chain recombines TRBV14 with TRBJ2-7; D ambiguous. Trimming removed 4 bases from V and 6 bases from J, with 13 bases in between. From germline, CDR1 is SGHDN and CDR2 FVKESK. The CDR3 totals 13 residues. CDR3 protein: CASSPRRASEQYF. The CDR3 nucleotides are TGTGCCAGCAGCCCCCGGCGAGCCAGCGAGCAGTACTTC. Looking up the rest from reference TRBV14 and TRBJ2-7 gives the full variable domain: EAGVTQFPSHSVIEKGQTVTLRCDPISGHDNLYWYRRVMGKEIKFLLHFVKESKQDESGMPNNRFLAERTGGTYSTLKVQPAELEDSGVYFCASSPRRASEQYFGPGTRLTVT.

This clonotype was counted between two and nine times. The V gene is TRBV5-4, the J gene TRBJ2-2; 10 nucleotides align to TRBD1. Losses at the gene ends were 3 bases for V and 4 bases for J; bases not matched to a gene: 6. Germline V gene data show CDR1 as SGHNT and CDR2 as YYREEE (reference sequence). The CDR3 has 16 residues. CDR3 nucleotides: TGTGCCAGCAGCTCGACAGGGGGCCGCAGCACCGGGGAGCTGTTTTTT. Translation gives CASSSTGGRSTGELFF.

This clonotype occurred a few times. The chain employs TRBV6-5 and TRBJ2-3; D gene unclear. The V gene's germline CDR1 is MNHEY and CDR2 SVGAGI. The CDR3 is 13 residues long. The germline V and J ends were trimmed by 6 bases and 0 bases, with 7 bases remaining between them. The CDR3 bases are TGTGCCAGCAGGTTAGGAAGCACAGATACGCAGTATTTT. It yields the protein CASRLGSTDTQYF.

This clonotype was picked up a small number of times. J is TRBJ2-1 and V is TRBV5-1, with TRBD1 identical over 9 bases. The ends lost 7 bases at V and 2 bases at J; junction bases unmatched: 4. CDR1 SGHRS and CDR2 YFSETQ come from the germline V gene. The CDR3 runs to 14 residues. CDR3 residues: CASARDRAYNEQFF. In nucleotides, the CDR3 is TGCGCCAGCGCGAGGGACAGGGCCTACAATGAGCAGTTCTTC.

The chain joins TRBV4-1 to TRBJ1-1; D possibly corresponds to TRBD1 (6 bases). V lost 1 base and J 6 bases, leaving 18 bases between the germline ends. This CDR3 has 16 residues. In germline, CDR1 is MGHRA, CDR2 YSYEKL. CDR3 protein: CASSQALRSTGSEAFF. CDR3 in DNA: TGCGCCAGCAGCCAAGCTCTCCGTTCGACAGGCTCTGAAGCTTTCTTT.

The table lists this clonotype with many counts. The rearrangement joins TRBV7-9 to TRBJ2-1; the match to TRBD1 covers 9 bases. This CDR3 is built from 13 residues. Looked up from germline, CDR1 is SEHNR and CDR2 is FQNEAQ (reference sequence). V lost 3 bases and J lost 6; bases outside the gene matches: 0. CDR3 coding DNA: TGTGCCAGCAGCTTGACAGGGGGCAATGAGCAGTTCTTC. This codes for CASSLTGGNEQFF.

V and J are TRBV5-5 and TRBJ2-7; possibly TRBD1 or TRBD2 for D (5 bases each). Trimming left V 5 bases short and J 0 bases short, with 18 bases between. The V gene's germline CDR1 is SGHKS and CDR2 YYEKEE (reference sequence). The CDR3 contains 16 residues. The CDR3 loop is CASRRGRDGYSYEQYV. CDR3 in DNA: TGTGCCAGCAGGAGGGGCCGGGACGGTTACTCCTACGAGCAGTACGTC.

This chain's CDR3 is CASSYGDRNEKLFF. DNA of the CDR3: TGTGCCAGCAGTTACGGGGACAGGAATGAAAAACTGTTTTTT. The chain employs TRBV6-6 and TRBJ1-4, with 8 bases fitting TRBD1. Germline loops: CDR1 MNHNY, CDR2 SVGAGI (reference sequence). The V segment lost 2 bases and the J segment 5 bases; nucleotides outside the gene matches: 1. This CDR3 has 14 amino acids.

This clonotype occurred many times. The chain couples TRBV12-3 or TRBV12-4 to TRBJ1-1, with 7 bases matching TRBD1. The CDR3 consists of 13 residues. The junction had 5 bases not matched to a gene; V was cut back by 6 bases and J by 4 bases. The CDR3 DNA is TGTGCCAGCAGATCCGGGACAGTCACTGAAGCTTTCTTT. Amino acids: CASRSGTVTEAFF.

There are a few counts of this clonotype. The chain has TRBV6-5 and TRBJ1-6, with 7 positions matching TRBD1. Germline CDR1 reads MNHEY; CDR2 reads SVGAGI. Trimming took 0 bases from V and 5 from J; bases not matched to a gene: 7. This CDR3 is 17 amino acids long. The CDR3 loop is CASSYSGRGFDNSPLHF. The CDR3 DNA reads TGTGCCAGCAGTTACTCGGGCAGGGGGTTCGATAATTCACCCCTCCACTTT.

For the CDR3, the DNA is TGTGCCAGCAGCTTAGCGCCGGGGACGAACATTCAGTACTTC. Translating gives CASSLAPGTNIQYF. V is TRBV7-2 and J is TRBJ2-4; D tentatively reads TRBD1 or TRBD2 (5 bases each). The CDR3 is 14 residues long. The germline V gene encodes CDR1 SGHTA and CDR2 FQGNSA. V lost 0 bases and J lost 7, with 10 bases in between.

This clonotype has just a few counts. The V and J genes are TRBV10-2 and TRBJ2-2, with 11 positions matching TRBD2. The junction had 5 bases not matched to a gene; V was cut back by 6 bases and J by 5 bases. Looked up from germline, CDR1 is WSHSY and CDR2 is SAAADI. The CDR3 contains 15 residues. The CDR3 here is CASRVAGGRTGELFF. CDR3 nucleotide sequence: TGCGCCAGCAGAGTAGCGGGGGGGCGGACCGGGGAGCTGTTTTTT.

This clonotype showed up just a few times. CDR3 DNA: TGTGCCAGCAGCTTAGCGCAGGGAGCCGAGCAGTACGTC. It translates to CASSLAQGAEQYV. The V gene is TRBV7-2, the J gene TRBJ2-7; D may match TRBD1 or TRBD2 (5 bases each). Germline V gives CDR1 SGHTA, CDR2 FQGNSA. The length of the CDR3 is 13 residues. V lost 0 bases and J 6 bases, leaving 9 bases between the germline ends.

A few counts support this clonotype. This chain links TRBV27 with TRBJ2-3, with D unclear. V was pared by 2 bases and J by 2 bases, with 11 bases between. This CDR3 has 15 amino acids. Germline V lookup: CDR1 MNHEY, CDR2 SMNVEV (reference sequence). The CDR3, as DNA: TGTGCCAGCAGTTTAGGGGTCCAGGTCACAGATACGCAGTATTTT. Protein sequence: CASSLGVQVTDTQYF.

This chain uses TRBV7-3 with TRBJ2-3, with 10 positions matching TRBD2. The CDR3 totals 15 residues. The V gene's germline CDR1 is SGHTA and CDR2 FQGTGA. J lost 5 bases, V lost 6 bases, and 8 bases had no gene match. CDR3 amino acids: CASSFSGGALDTQYF. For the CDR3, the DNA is TGTGCCAGCAGTTTCAGCGGGGGGGCCCTAGATACGCAGTATTTT.

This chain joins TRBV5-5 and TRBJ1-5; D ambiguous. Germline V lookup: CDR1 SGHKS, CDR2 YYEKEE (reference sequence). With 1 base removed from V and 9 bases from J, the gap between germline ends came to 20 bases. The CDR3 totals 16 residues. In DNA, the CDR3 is TGTGCCAGCAGCTTGATGCAGTCAGCAGGCGTCACGCCCCAGCATTTT. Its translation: CASSLMQSAGVTPQHF.

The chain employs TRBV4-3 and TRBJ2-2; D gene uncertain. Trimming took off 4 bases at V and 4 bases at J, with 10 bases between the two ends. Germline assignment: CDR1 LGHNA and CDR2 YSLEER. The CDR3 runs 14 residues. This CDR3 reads CASSPRSATGELFF. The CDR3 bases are TGCGCCAGCAGCCCCCGGTCTGCCACCGGGGAGCTGTTTTTT.

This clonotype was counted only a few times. CDR3: CASSTGQGKGAFF. The CDR3 nucleotides read TGTGCCAGCAGTACCGGACAGGGTAAAGGGGCTTTCTTT. J is TRBJ1-1 and V is TRBV12-3 or TRBV12-4, with 8 nucleotides matching TRBD1. After removal of 5 bases from V and 11 bases from J, the junction contained 10 bases not matched to a gene. The CDR3 runs 13 residues.

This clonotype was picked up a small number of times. The CDR3 DNA sequence: TGTGCCAGCAGCTCGTCGGGGTTGGCCAAAAACATTCAGTACTTC. It encodes CASSSSGLAKNIQYF. V usage is TRBV7-9 and J usage is TRBJ2-4, with D possibly being TRBD2 (5 bases). The CDR3 is 15 residues long. Deletions cut 4 bases from V and 1 base from J, with 11 bases between. Germline CDR1 reads SEHNR; CDR2 reads FQNEAQ (reference sequence).

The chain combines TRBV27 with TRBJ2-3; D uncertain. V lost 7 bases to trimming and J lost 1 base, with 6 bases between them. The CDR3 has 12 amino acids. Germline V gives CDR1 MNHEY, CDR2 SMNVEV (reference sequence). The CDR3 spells CASTGRTDTQYF. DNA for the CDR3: TGTGCCAGCACTGGCCGCACAGATACGCAGTATTTT.